This T cell receptor beta chain derives from a study of beta chain features in type 1 diabetes. As for the study in general: There were 107,917,701 sorted cells examined across all samples. Findings and caveats of the study: For Type 1 diabetes patients, all four CD4+ subsets carried TCRB CDR3s that were moderately but significantly shorter. Type 1 diabetes patients had fewer VDJ junction insertions and more deletions.

Expressed TCRB transcripts were sequenced after all isolated RNA was converted to cDNA. Clones were sequenced by immunoSEQ multiplex PCR, and TCRdb holds only the in-frame ones, with some missing. The sample yields about 120,000 clones, around a sixth seen once. Concerning this clone itself: The antigen remains undetermined.

V dropped 2 bases and J dropped 0 bases, with 11 bases sitting between them. The length of the CDR3 is 17 residues. The germline V gene encodes CDR1 LGHNA and CDR2 YSLEER. The chain joins TRBV4-3 to TRBJ2-6; D not certain. The source of this sequence is a man aged 18-30 years with type 1 diabetes. What was sequenced was central memory CD4+ T cells from blood. In DNA, the CDR3 is TGCGCCAGCAGCCAAATACACACCGTCTCTGGGGCCAACGTCCTGACTTTC. It specifies CASSQIHTVSGANVLTF.